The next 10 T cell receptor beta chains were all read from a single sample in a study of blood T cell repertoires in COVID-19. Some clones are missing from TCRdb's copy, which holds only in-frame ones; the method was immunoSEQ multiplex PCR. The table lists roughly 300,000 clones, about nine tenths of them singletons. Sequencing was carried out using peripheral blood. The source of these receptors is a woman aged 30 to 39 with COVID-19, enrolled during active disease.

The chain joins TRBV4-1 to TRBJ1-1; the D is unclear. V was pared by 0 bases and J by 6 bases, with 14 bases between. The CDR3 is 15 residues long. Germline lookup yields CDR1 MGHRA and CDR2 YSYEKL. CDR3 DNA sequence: TGCGCCAGCAGCCAAGATAAACGGGGAACGTCTGAAGCTTTCTTT. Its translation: CASSQDKRGTSEAFF.

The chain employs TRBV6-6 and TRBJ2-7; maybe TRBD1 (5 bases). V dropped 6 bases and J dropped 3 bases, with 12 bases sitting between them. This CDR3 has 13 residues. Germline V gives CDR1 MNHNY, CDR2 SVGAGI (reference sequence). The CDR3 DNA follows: TGTGCCAGCAGGGAACAGGCGGACTACGAGCAGTACGTC. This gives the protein CASREQADYEQYV.

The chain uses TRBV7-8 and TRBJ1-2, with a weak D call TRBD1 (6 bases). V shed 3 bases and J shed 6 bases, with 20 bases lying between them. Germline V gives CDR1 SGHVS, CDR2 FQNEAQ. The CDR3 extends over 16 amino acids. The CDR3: CASSFVGARTIDGYTF. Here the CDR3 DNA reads TGTGCCAGCAGCTTTGTGGGGGCACGGACGATTGATGGCTACACCTTC.

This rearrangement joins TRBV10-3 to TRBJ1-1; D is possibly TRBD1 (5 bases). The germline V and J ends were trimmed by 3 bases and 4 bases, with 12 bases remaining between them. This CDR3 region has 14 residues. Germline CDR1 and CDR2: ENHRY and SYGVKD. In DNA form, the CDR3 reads TGTGCCATCAGTGAAGGGGAAGTGAGCACTGAAGCTTTCTTT. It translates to CAISEGEVSTEAFF.

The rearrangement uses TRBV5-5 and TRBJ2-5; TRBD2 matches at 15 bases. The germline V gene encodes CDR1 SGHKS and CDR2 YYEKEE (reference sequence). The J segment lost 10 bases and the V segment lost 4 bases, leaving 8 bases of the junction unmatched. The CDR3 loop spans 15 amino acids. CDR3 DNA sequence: TGTGCCAGCAGCCGAGGGACTAGCGGGGGGATAAGCCAGTACTTC. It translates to CASSRGTSGGISQYF. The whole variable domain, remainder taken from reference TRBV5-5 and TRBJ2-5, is DAGVTQSPTHLIKTRGQQVTLRCSPISGHKSVSWYQQVLGQGPQFIFQYYEKEERGRGNFPDRFSARQFPNYSSELNVNALLLGDSALYLCASSRGTSGGISQYFGPGTRLLVL.

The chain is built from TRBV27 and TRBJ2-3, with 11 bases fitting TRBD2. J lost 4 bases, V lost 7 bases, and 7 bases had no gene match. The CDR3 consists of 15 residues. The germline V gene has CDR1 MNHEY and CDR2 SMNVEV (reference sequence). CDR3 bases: TGTGCCAGCATGTTGATAGCGGGGGGGTCAGATACGCAGTATTTT. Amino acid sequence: CASMLIAGGSDTQYF.

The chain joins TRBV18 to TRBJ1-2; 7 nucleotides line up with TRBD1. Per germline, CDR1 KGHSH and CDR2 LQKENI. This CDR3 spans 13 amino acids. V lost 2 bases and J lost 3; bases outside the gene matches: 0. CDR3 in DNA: TGTGCCAGCTCACCAGGGACAGACTATGGCTACACCTTC. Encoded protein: CASSPGTDYGYTF. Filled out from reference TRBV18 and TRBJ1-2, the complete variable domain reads NAGVMQNPRHLVRRRGQEARLRCSPMKGHSHVYWYRQLPEEGLKFMVYLQKENIIDESGMPKERFSAEFPKEGPSILRIQQVVRGDSAAYFCASSPGTDYGYTFGSGTRLTVV.

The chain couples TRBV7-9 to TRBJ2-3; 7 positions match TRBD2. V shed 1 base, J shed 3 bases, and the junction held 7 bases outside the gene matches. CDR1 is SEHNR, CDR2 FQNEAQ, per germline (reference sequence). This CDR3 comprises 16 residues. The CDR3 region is CASSLEVRGVTDTQYF. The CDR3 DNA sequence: TGTGCCAGCAGCTTAGAAGTTCGGGGGGTGACAGATACGCAGTATTTT. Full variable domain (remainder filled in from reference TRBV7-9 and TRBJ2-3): DTGVSQNPRHKITKRGQNVTFRCDPISEHNRLYWYRQTLGQGPEFLTYFQNEAQLEKSRLLSDRFSAERPKGSFSTLEIQRTEQGDSAMYLCASSLEVRGVTDTQYFGPGTRLTVL.

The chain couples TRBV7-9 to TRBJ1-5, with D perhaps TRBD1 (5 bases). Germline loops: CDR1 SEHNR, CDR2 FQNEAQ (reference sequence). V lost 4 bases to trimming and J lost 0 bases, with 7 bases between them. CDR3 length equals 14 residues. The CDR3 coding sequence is TGTGCCAGCAGCTCCGACAGTAGCAATCAGCCCCAGCATTTT. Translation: CASSSDSSNQPQHF. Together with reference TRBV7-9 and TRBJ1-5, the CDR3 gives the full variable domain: DTGVSQNPRHKITKRGQNVTFRCDPISEHNRLYWYRQTLGQGPEFLTYFQNEAQLEKSRLLSDRFSAERPKGSFSTLEIQRTEQGDSAMYLCASSSDSSNQPQHFGDGTRLSIL.

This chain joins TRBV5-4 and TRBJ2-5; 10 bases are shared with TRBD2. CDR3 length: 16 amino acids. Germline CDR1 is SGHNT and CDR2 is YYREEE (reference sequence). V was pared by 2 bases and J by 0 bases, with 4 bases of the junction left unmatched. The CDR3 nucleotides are TGTGCCAGCAGCTTCCCTAGCGGGGGCCACCAAGAGACCCAGTACTTC. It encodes CASSFPSGGHQETQYF.